This TCR beta chain was retrieved from a study of response to subunit inactivated influenza vaccine. This clonotype was detected only a few times. As yet, its antigen is unknown. Study-level findings and limits: It was the authors' suggestion that each seasonal influenza vaccination recruits few new T cells.

V shed 1 base and J 4 bases; nucleotides not matched to a gene: 8. Germline V gives CDR1 DFQATT, CDR2 SNEGSKA (reference sequence). The CDR3 runs 15 residues. TCRdb used MiXCR to reprocess the RT-PCR reads, holding one entry per CDR3 protein. The sample yields over 800,000 distinct CDR3 sequences, 21% seen once. The chain couples TRBV20-1 to TRBJ2-3; 7 nucleotides line up with TRBD1. Material: PBMCs from blood, obtained more than 4 days after vaccination. The receptor's source is a middle-aged man who received an inactivated influenza vaccine. The CDR3 DNA sequence: TGCAGTGCTAGAGCACCGACAGGGAAATCAGATACGCAGTATTTT. The encoded protein is CSARAPTGKSDTQYF.